This TCR beta chain was profiled in a study of cytomegalovirus exposure and HLA in healthy donors. Findings and caveats of the study: Information on immune exposure was restricted to one variable (CMV serostatus). A list of more than 150 TCR beta chains associated with cytomegalovirus was given.

A word on this clone: The antigen remains unidentified.

V dropped 1 base and J dropped 3 bases, with 18 bases sitting between them. Germline V gene sequence: CDR1 KGHSH, CDR2 LQKENI. CDR3 length: 17 residues. With 60 Vbeta and 13 Jbeta primers, the PCR was carried out. Some clones are missing from TCRdb's copy, which holds only in-frame ones; the method was immunoSEQ multiplex PCR. Among about 150,000 clones listed, roughly 90% were seen once. Material for sequencing was PBMCs. The V gene is TRBV18, the J gene TRBJ1-1; D uncertain. The receptor's source is a woman aged 18-35 years in good health and CMV-seronegative. CDR3: CASSPRSYLRRDTEAFF. The CDR3, as DNA: TGTGCCAGCTCACCACGCAGCTACCTCCGTCGGGACACTGAAGCTTTCTTT.